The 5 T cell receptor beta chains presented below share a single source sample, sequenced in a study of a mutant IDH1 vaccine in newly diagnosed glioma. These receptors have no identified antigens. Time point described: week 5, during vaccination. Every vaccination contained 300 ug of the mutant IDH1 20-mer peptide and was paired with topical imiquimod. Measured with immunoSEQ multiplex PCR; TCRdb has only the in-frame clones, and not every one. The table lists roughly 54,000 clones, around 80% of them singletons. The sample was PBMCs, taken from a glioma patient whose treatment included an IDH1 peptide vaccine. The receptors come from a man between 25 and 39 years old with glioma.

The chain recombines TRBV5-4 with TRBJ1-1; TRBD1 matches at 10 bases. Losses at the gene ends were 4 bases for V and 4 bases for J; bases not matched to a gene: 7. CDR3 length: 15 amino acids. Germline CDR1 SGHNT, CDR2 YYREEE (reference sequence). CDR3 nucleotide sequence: TGTGCCAGCAGCCCGACGGACAGGGGGGGCACTGAAGCTTTCTTT. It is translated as CASSPTDRGGTEAFF.

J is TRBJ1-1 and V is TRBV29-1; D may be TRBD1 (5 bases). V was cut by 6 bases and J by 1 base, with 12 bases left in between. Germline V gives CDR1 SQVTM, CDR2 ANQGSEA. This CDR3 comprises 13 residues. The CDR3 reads CSVRGGGNTEAFF. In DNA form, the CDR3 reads TGCAGCGTCCGGGGCGGGGGGAACACTGAAGCTTTCTTT.

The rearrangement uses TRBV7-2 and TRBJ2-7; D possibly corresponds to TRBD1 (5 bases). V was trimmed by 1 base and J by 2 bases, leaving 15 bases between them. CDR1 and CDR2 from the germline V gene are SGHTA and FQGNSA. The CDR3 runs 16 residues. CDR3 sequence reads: CASSLVPGLGAYEQYF. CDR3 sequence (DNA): TGTGCCAGCAGCTTAGTCCCTGGGCTAGGGGCCTACGAGCAGTACTTC.

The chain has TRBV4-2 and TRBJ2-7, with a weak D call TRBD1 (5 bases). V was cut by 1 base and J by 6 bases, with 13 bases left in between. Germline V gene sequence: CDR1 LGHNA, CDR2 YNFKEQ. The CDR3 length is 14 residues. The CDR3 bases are TGTGCCAGCAGCCAAGGTTCCACAGGACGCGAGCAGTACTTC. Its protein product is CASSQGSTGREQYF.

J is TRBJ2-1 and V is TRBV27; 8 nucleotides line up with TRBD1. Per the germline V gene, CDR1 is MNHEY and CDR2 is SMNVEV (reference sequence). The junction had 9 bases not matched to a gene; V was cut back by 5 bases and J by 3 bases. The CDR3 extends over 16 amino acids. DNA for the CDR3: TGTGCCAGCAGTCTGGCCCCCGGGACAGGCTACAATGAGCAGTTCTTC. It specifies CASSLAPGTGYNEQFF.